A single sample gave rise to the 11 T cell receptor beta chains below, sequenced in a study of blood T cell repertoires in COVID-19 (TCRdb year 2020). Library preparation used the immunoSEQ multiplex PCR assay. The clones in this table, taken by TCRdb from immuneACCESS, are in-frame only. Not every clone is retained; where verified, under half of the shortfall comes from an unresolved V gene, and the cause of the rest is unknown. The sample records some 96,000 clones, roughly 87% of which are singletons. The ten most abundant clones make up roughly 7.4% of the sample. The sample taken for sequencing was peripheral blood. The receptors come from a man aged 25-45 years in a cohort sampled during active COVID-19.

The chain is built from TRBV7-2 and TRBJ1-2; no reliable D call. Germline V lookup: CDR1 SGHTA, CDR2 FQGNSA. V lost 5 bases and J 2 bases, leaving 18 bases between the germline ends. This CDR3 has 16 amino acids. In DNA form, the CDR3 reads TGTGCCAGCAGCCTTGAAACAAGGAGGGTAAACTATGGCTACACCTTC. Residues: CASSLETRRVNYGYTF.

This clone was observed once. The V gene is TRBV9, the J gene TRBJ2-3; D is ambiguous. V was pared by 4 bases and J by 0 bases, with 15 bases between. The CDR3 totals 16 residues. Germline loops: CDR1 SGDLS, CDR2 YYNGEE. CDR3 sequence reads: CASSPRLITSTDTQYF. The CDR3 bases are TGTGCCAGCAGCCCTCGACTGATAACTAGCACAGATACGCAGTATTTT.

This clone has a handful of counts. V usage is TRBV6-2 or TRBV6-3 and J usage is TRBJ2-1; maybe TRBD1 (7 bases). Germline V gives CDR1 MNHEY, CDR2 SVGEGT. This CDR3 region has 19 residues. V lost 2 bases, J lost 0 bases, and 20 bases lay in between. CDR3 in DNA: TGTGCCAGCAGTTACAGGGGCCCAGGGGGGAAAAGCTCCTACAATGAGCAGTTCTTC. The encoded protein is CASSYRGPGGKSSYNEQFF.

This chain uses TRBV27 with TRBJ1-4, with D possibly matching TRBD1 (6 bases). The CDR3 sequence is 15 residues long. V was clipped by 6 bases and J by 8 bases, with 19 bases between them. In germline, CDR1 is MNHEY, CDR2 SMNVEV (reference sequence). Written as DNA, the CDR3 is TGTGCCAGCAGGCTCTCAAGGGTGAGGGGGGAAAAACTGTTTTTT. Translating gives CASRLSRVRGEKLFF.

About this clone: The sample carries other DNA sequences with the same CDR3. CDR3 DNA: TGTGCCAGCAGTGAGACGGGTTATGGCTACACCTTC. This gives the protein CASSETGYGYTF. This rearrangement joins TRBV6-1 to TRBJ1-2; D uncertain. This CDR3 is 12 amino acids long. Trimming pared 3 bases from V and 5 bases from J, leaving 7 bases between. Looked up from germline, CDR1 is MNHNS and CDR2 is SASEGT.

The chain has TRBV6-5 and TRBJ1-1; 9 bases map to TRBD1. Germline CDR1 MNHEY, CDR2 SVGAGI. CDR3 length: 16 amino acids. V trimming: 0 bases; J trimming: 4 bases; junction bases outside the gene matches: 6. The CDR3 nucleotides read TGTGCCAGCAGTTACTCGGTAGGGACAGGGTTCACTGAAGCTTTCTTT. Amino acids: CASSYSVGTGFTEAFF.

CDR3 in DNA: TGTGCCAGCAGTTACTCGAACAACCGGGACAGGTTCGGGGCTTTCTTT. As protein: CASSYSNNRDRFGAFF. This chain uses TRBV6-5 with TRBJ1-1, with TRBD1 matching 8 bases. Germline V gene lookup returns CDR1 MNHEY and CDR2 SVGAGI. The CDR3 is made up of 16 amino acids. The ends lost 0 bases at V and 11 bases at J; junction bases unmatched: 14.

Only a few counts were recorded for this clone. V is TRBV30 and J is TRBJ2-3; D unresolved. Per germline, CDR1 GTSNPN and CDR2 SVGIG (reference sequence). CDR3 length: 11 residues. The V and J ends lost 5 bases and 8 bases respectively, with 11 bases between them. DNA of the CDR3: TGTGCCTGGGTTCAGTTTGGTACGCAGTATTTT. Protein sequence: CAWVQFGTQYF.

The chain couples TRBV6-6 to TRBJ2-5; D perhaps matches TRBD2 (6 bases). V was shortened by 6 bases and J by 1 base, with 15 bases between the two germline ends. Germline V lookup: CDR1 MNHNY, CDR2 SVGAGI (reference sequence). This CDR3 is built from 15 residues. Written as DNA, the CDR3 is TGTGCCAGCAGCCGAGGGGCGGGACCCCAAGAGACCCAGTACTTC. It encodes CASSRGAGPQETQYF.

CDR3 protein: CASRGQGSYEQYF. The DNA for the CDR3 is TGTGCCAGCAGGGGACAGGGTTCCTACGAGCAGTACTTC. V is TRBV12-3 or TRBV12-4 and J is TRBJ2-7; 9 positions match TRBD1. CDR3 size: 13 residues. V lost 6 bases and J lost 1; bases outside the gene matches: 1.

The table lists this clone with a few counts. The chain's CDR3 is CASSSGTSEQYF. In DNA, the CDR3 is TGTGCCAGCAGTTCCGGGACTAGCGAGCAGTACTTC. J is TRBJ2-7 and V is TRBV2; TRBD2 aligns across 8 bases. The germline V gene encodes CDR1 SNHLY and CDR2 FYNNEI. This CDR3 is built from 12 residues. Germline trimming cut 5 bases from V and 6 bases from J; bases unmatched to any gene: 3.